Each of the 21 T cell receptor beta chains below was sequenced from the same sample in a study of CD8+ T cells in alopecia areata. Reverse transcription of extracted RNA yielded cDNA, which provided the sequencing template. TCRdb's copy holds only in-frame clones and misses some; the assay was immunoSEQ multiplex PCR. The table shows 130,000 or so clones, with 70% to 90% occurring only once. The sample's treatment: oral pan-JAK inhibitor, 5-10 mg twice daily. This sample comprised CD8+ T cells sorted from blood, obtained at week 4, from a patient treated with tofacitinib. The receptor set was obtained from a human donor with alopecia areata.

This chain uses TRBV7-9 with TRBJ2-7; D is uncertain. Germline V gives CDR1 SEHNR, CDR2 FQNEAQ (reference sequence). The CDR3 has 12 amino acids. With 5 bases removed from V and 7 bases from J, the gap between germline ends came to 12 bases. DNA for the CDR3: TGTGCCAGCAGCGTAAGCTCCGGAGAGCAGTACTTC. Amino acids: CASSVSSGEQYF. Full variable domain (missing parts from reference TRBV7-9 and TRBJ2-7): DTGVSQNPRHKITKRGQNVTFRCDPISEHNRLYWYRQTLGQGPEFLTYFQNEAQLEKSRLLSDRFSAERPKGSFSTLEIQRTEQGDSAMYLCASSVSSGEQYFGPGTRLTVT.

The rearrangement uses TRBV29-1 and TRBJ2-2; TRBD1 or TRBD2 may be the D gene (6 bases each). The ends were cut back, 6 bases at V and 5 bases at J, with 19 bases in the middle. The CDR3 covers 15 residues. CDR1 and CDR2 from the germline V gene are SQVTM and ANQGSEA. CDR3 loop: CSVKQGGVRTGELFF. In DNA form, the CDR3 reads TGCAGCGTAAAACAGGGAGGAGTAAGGACCGGGGAGCTGTTTTTT.

The rearrangement uses TRBV5-1 and TRBJ1-1; D is undetermined. The V gene's germline CDR1 is SGHRS and CDR2 YFSETQ. The CDR3 is 14 residues long. V shed 0 bases and J shed 1 base, with 7 bases lying between them. CDR3 DNA: TGCGCCAGCAGCTTGGACAGCTGGAACACTGAAGCTTTCTTT. Translation: CASSLDSWNTEAFF.

The CDR3 coding sequence is TGTGCCAGCACTCACGGGGCGACAGATACGCAGTATTTT. This sequence encodes CASTHGATDTQYF. The chain recombines TRBV27 with TRBJ2-3; TRBD1 or TRBD2 may be the D gene (5 bases each). The CDR3 extends over 13 amino acids. CDR1 and CDR2 (germline): MNHEY, SMNVEV (reference sequence). Trimming pared 7 bases from V and 3 bases from J, leaving 11 bases between.

J is TRBJ2-3 and V is TRBV4-1; D is possibly TRBD2 (5 bases). V lost 2 bases and J 0 bases, leaving 9 bases between the germline ends. The CDR3 length is 15 residues. Germline V gives CDR1 MGHRA, CDR2 YSYEKL. The CDR3 sequence: CASSQRADSTDTQYF. CDR3 nucleotides: TGCGCCAGCAGCCAAAGAGCGGATAGCACAGATACGCAGTATTTT.

This chain connects TRBV6-5 to TRBJ2-1; D may be TRBD1 or TRBD2 (5 bases each). Trimming pared 4 bases from V and 4 bases from J, leaving 11 bases between. The CDR3 sequence is 14 residues long. Germline lookup yields CDR1 MNHEY and CDR2 SVGAGI. The CDR3 sequence: CASSWRGGYNEQFF. For the CDR3, the DNA is TGTGCCAGCAGTTGGCGTGGGGGTTACAATGAGCAGTTCTTC.

This chain uses TRBV25-1 with TRBJ2-7; 11 positions agree with TRBD1. V lost 5 bases, J lost 5 bases, and 5 bases stayed unmatched. Germline-derived CDR1 and CDR2 are MGHDK and SYGVNS. The CDR3 runs to 14 residues. In nucleotides, the CDR3 is TGTGCCAGCAGTACCCCGGGACAGGGGGACGAGCAGTACTTC. Protein: CASSTPGQGDEQYF.

The V call is TRBV29-1, the J call TRBJ2-1; TRBD2 matches 7 bases. The germline V gene has CDR1 SQVTM and CDR2 ANQGSEA. V lost 5 bases, J lost 1 base, and 11 bases stayed unmatched. The CDR3 is 16 amino acids. In DNA, the CDR3 is TGCAGCGTTTACGGGGAGGGTATTAGGTCCTACAATGAGCAGTTCTTC. It yields the protein CSVYGEGIRSYNEQFF.

The chain links TRBV29-1 to TRBJ2-1; D call uncertain. The CDR3 length is 13 residues. Germline V gene sequence: CDR1 SQVTM, CDR2 ANQGSEA. The V gene lost 6 bases and the J gene lost 0 bases, with 9 bases spanning the gap. The CDR3 DNA is TGCAGCGTGAACTGGGACTCCTACAATGAGCAGTTCTTC. The encoded protein is CSVNWDSYNEQFF.

The rearrangement links TRBV30 to TRBJ1-1; tentatively, D is TRBD1 (5 bases). V was shortened by 2 bases and J by 8 bases, with 9 bases between the two germline ends. The germline CDR1 and CDR2 sequences are GTSNPN and SVGIG (reference sequence). The CDR3 consists of 11 residues. Written as DNA, the CDR3 is TGTGCCTGGAGTCTTGGGGGAGAAGCTTTCTTT. Its translation: CAWSLGGEAFF.

This clone was seen once. The V call is TRBV7-9, the J call TRBJ2-1; no definite D call. There are 13 residues in the CDR3. V was pared by 0 bases and J by 9 bases, with 9 bases between. Per germline, CDR1 SEHNR and CDR2 FQNEAQ (reference sequence). The CDR3 DNA follows: TGTGCCAGCAGCTTAGCGACTCGAGGTGAGCAGTTCTTC. This codes for CASSLATRGEQFF.

This chain links TRBV27 with TRBJ1-5; D possibly corresponds to TRBD1 (5 bases). V gave up 0 bases and J gave up 7 bases, with 13 bases separating them. This CDR3 region has 15 residues. Germline V gene data show CDR1 as MNHEY and CDR2 as SMNVEV (reference sequence). Written as DNA, the CDR3 is TGTGCCAGCAGTTTATCTGTTTTCGGGGGACAGCCCCAGCATTTT. Its translation: CASSLSVFGGQPQHF.

The chain uses TRBV28 and TRBJ2-5; 7 bases are shared with TRBD1. CDR1 is MDHEN and CDR2 is SYDVKM in the germline V gene. The CDR3 consists of 17 residues. J lost 5 bases, V lost 7 bases, and 19 bases had no gene match. The CDR3 loop is CASTQSLDRVGVETQYF. CDR3 in DNA: TGTGCCAGCACTCAAAGCCTCGACAGGGTAGGGGTTGAGACCCAGTACTTC.

This rearrangement joins TRBV9 to TRBJ1-4, with TRBD1 identical over 12 bases. The V and J ends lost 3 bases and 7 bases, in that order; junction bases with no gene match: 7. Per the germline V gene, CDR1 is SGDLS and CDR2 is YYNGEE. The CDR3 loop spans 16 amino acids. The chain's CDR3 is CASSGPGQGASEKLFF. The CDR3 DNA sequence: TGTGCCAGCAGCGGACCGGGACAGGGGGCCAGTGAAAAACTGTTTTTT.

The chain recombines TRBV6-5 with TRBJ1-1; perhaps TRBD1 as D (6 bases). V was trimmed by 5 bases and J by 8 bases, leaving 9 bases between them. The CDR3 runs 11 residues. CDR1 and CDR2 (germline): MNHEY, SVGAGI. CDR3 loop: CASSTTGEAFF. The CDR3 DNA reads TGTGCCAGCAGTACGACAGGAGAAGCTTTCTTT.

The chain has TRBV13 and TRBJ2-3; D perhaps matches TRBD1 (6 bases). Germline V gives CDR1 PRHDT, CDR2 FYEKMQ (reference sequence). This CDR3 is 15 amino acids long. Between the trimmed V and J ends, which lost 1 base and 6 bases, there was a span of 14 bases. This CDR3 reads CASSLEGDRQDTQYF. CDR3 coding DNA: TGTGCCAGCAGCTTAGAGGGAGACAGGCAGGATACGCAGTATTTT.

The J gene is TRBJ2-7, the V gene TRBV4-1, with 7 bases lining up with TRBD2. Germline values: CDR1 MGHRA, CDR2 YSYEKL. V gave up 0 bases and J gave up 1 base; unmatched junction bases: 6. The CDR3 consists of 16 residues. CDR3 nucleotides: TGCGCCAGCAGCCAAGAAGGATCTAGCGGTTCCTACGAGCAGTACTTC. Protein: CASSQEGSSGSYEQYF.

The chain uses TRBV5-6 and TRBJ2-3; 11 bases are shared with TRBD1. The germline V gene encodes CDR1 SGHDT and CDR2 YYEEEE. CDR3 length: 16 amino acids. V dropped 3 bases and J dropped 5; count of bases not matched to a gene: 8. For the CDR3, the DNA is TGTGCCAGCAGCTCCAGGACAGGGGGCTTTAGAGATACGCAGTATTTT. Translation gives CASSSRTGGFRDTQYF. Using reference TRBV5-6 and TRBJ2-3 for the parts outside the CDR3, the full variable domain is DAGVTQSPTHLIKTRGQQVTLRCSPKSGHDTVSWYQQALGQGPQFIFQYYEEEERQRGNFPDRFSGHQFPNYSSELNVNALLLGDSALYLCASSSRTGGFRDTQYFGPGTRLTVL.

This clone appeared once. This chain joins TRBV29-1 and TRBJ2-1, with D possibly TRBD2 on 5 matching bases. Germline loops: CDR1 SQVTM, CDR2 ANQGSEA. V lost 3 bases and J lost 7, with 10 bases in between. The CDR3 covers 12 residues. The CDR3 sequence is CSVEWRGNEQFF. CDR3 nucleotides: TGCAGCGTTGAGTGGCGCGGGAATGAGCAGTTCTTC.

The chain has TRBV25-1 and TRBJ2-3; TRBD2 matches 10 bases. With 4 bases clipped from V and 5 bases from J, the junction kept 9 bases outside the gene matches. In germline, CDR1 is MGHDK, CDR2 SYGVNS. The CDR3 loop spans 16 amino acids. The CDR3 region is CASSGNSGGRGDTQYF. Here the CDR3 DNA reads TGTGCCAGCAGTGGGAATAGCGGGGGGCGGGGAGATACGCAGTATTTT.

CDR3 protein: CASSQVGSGLNTEAFF. CDR3 nucleotides: TGCGCCAGCAGCCAAGTAGGGTCGGGACTGAACACTGAAGCTTTCTTT. V gene TRBV4-1 combines with J gene TRBJ1-1; D is possibly TRBD1 (5 bases). Germline CDR1 and CDR2: MGHRA and YSYEKL. This CDR3 spans 16 amino acids. Trimming shortened V by 1 base and J by 0 bases, and 12 bases separated the two germline ends.